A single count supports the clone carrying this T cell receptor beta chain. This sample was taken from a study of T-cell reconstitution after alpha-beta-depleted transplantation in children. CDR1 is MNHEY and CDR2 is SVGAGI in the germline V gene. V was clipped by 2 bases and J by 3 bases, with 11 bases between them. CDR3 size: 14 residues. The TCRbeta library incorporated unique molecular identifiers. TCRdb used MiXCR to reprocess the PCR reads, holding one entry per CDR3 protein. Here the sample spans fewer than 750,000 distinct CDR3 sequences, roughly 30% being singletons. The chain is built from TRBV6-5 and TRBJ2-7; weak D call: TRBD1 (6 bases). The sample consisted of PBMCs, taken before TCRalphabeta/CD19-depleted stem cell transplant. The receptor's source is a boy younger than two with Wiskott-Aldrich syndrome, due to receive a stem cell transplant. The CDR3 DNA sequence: TGTGCCAGCAGTTACGGGGCAGGGGTCTACGAGCAGTACTTC. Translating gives CASSYGAGVYEQYF.